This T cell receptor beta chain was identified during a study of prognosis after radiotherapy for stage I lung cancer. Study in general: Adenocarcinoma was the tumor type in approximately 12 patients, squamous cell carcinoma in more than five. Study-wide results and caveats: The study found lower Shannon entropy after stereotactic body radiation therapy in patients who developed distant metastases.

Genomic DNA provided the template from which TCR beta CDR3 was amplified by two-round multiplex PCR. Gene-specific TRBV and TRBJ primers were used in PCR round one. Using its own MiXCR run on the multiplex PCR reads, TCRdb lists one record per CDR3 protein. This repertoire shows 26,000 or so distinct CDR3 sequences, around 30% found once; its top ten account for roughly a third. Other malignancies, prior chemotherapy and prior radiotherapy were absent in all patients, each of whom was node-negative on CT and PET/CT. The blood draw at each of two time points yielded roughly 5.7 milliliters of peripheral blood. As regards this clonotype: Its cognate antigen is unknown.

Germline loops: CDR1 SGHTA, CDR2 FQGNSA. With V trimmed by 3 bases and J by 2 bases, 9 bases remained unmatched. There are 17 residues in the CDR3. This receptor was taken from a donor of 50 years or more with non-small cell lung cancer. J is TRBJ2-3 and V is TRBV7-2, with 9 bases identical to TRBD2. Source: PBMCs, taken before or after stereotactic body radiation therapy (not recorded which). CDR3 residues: CASSFAAGGSLTDTQYF. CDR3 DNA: TGTGCCAGCAGCTTTGCAGCGGGGGGTTCCCTCACAGATACGCAGTATTTT.